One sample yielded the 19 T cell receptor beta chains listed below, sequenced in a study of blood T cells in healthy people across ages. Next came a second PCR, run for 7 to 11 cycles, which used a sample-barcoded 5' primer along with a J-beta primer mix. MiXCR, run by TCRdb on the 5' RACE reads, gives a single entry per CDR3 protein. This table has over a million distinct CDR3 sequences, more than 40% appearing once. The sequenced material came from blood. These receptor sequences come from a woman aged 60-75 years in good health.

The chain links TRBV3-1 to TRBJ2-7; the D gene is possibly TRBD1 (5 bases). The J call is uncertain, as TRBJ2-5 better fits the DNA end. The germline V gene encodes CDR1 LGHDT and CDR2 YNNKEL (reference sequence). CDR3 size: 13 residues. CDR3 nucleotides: TGTGCCAGCAGACATGGGGCATCAGAGACCCAGTACTTC. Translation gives CASRHGASETQYF.

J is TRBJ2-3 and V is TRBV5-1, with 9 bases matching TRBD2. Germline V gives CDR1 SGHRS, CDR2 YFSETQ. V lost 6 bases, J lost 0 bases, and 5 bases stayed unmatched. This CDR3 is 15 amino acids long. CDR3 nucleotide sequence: TGCGCCAGCAACCAGCGGGGGGCTAGCACAGATACGCAGTATTTT. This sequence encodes CASNQRGASTDTQYF.

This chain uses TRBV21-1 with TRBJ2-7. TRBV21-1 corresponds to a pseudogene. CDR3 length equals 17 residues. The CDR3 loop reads CASSTDMVYLGPYEQYF. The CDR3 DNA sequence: TGTGCCAGCAGCACTGACATGGTCTACCTCGGGCCCTACGAGCAGTACTTC.

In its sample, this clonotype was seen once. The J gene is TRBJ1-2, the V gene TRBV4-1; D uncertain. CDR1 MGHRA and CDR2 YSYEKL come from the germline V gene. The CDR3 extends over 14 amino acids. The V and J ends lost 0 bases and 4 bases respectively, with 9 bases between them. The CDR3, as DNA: TGCGCCAGCAGCCAAGATTGGGAACCCTATGGCTACACCTTC. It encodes CASSQDWEPYGYTF.

CDR3 loop: CASSSETGQGNSPLHF. The CDR3 nucleotides read TGTGCCAGCAGCTCCGAAACGGGACAGGGTAATTCACCCCTCCACTTT. The chain links TRBV7-6 to TRBJ1-6, with 9 bases aligning to TRBD1. The J segment lost 6 bases and the V segment lost 4 bases, leaving 7 bases of the junction unmatched. The V gene's germline CDR1 is SGHVS and CDR2 FNYEAQ. The CDR3 runs to 16 residues. The full variable domain, completed using reference TRBV7-6 and TRBJ1-6, is GAGVSQSPRYKVTKRGQDVALRCDPISGHVSLYWYRQALGQGPEFLTYFNYEAQQDKSGLPNDRFSAERPEGSISTLTIQRTEQRDSAMYRCASSSETGQGNSPLHFGNGTRLTVT.

The CDR3 nucleotides are TGTGCCACCAGCCGGACAGCCCTTCAAGAGACCCAGTACTTC. This encodes CATSRTALQETQYF. The chain couples TRBV15 to TRBJ2-5, with a weak D call TRBD1 (6 bases). V lost 5 bases, J lost 2 bases, and 12 bases lay in between. The CDR3 runs 14 residues. CDR1 is LNHNV, CDR2 YYDKDF, per germline (reference sequence).

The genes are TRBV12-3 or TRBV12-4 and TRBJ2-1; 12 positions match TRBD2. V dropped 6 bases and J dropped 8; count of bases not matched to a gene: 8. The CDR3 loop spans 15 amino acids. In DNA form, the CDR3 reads TGTGCCAGCAGCCGACTAGCGGGAGCTACCCATGAGCAGTTCTTC. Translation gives CASSRLAGATHEQFF.

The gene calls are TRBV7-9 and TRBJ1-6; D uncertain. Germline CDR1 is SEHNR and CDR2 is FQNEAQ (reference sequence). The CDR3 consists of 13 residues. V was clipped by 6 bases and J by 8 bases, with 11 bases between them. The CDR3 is CASRRQADSPLHF. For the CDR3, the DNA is TGTGCCAGCAGAAGACAAGCTGATTCACCCCTCCACTTT.

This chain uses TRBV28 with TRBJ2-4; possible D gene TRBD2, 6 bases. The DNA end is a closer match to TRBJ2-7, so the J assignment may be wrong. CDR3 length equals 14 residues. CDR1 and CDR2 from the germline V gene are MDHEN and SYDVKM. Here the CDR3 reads CASSFQRAVYEQYF. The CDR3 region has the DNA TGTGCCAGCAGTTTTCAGCGGGCAGTTTACGAGCAGTACTTC.

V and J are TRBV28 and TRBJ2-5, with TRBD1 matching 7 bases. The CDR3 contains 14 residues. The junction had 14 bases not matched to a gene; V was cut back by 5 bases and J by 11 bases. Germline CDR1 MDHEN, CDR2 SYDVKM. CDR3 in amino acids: CASSQIQGINEQYF. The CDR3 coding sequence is TGTGCCAGCAGTCAGATACAGGGGATCAATGAGCAGTACTTC.

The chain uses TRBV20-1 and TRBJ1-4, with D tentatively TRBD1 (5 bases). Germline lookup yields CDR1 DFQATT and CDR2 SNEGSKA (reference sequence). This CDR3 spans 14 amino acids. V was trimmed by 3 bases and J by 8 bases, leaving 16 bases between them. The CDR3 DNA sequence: TGCAGTGCTAGGTACCAGGGAGGTTTGGAAAAACTGTTTTTT. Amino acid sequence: CSARYQGGLEKLFF.

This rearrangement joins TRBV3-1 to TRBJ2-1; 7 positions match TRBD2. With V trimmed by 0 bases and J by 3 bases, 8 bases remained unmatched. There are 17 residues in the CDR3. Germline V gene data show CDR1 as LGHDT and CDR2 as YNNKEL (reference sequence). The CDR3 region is CASSQESPSGYYNEQFF. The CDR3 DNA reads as TGTGCCAGCAGCCAAGAGTCGCCTAGCGGTTACTACAATGAGCAGTTCTTC.

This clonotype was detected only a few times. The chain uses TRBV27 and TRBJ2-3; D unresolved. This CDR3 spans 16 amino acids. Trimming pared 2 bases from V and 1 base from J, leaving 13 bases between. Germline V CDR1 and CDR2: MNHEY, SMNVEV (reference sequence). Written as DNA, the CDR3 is TGTGCCAGCAGTTTAGAAATGGGCGGTCGCACAGATACGCAGTATTTT. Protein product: CASSLEMGGRTDTQYF.

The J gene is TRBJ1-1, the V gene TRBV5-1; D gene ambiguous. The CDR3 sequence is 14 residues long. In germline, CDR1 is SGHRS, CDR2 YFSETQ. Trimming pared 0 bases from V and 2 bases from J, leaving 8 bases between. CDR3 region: CASSLERFNTEAFF. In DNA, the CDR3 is TGCGCCAGCAGCTTGGAAAGGTTTAACACTGAAGCTTTCTTT.

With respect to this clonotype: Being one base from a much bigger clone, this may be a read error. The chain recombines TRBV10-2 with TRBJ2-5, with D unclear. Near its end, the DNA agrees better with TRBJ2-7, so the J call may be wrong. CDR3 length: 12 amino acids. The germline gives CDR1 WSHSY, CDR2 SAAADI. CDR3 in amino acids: CASSGVTYEQYF. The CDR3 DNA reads TGCGCCAGCAGTGGCGTTACCTACGAGCAGTACTTC.

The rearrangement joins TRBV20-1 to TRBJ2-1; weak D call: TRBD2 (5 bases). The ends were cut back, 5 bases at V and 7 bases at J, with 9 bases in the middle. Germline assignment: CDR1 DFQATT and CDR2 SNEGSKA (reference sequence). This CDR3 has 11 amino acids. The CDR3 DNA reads TGCAGTGCTCTGAGGGAGAATGAGCAGTTCTTC. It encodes CSALRENEQFF.

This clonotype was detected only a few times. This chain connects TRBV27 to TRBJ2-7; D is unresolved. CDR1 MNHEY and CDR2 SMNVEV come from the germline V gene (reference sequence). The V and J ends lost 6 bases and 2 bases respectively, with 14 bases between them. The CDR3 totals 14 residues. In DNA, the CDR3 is TGTGCCAGCAGCCCACGTCGGGTCACCTACGAGCAGTACTTC. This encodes CASSPRRVTYEQYF.

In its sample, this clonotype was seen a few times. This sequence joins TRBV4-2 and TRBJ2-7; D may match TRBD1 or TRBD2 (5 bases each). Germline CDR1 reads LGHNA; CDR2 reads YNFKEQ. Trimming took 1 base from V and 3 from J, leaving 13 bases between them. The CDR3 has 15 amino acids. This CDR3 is CASSQGRGESYEQYF. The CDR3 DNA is TGTGCCAGCAGCCAAGGCCGGGGCGAAAGCTACGAGCAGTACTTC.

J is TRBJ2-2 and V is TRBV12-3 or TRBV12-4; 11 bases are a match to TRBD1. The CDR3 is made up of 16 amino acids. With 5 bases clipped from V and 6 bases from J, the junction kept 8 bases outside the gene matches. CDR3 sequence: CASSPKDRGRAGELFF. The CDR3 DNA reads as TGTGCCAGCAGTCCAAAGGACAGGGGGCGAGCCGGGGAGCTGTTTTTT.